This T cell receptor (beta chain) comes out of a study of shared clonotypes between healthy human individuals. Findings of the study overall: A handful of donors showed sharing of around 5.3% of naive CD4 clonotypes. The authors expected sequencing depth to affect clonotype sharing among donors.

Naive-designated CD8 cells lacked CD45RO, were positively enriched for CCR7, and omitted terminally differentiated effector memory CD45RA+ cells. In the original analysis: Quality scores were absent from the junction-only immunoSEQ sequences, so filtering differed. Measured with immunoSEQ multiplex PCR; TCRdb has only the in-frame clones, and not every one. V and J calls and clone size are given by that table; D and trimming were obtained from the DNA. Of millions of clones in the sample, approximately 94% were seen once. In regard to this clone: Its specificity is unknown.

CDR1 is SQVTM, CDR2 ANQGSEA, per germline. This CDR3 spans 13 amino acids. V was cut by 1 base and J by 6 bases, with 12 bases left in between. The receptor was derived from a man between 18 and 29 years old in good health. This chain links TRBV29-1 with TRBJ1-2; D unclear. The sample comprised naive CD8+ T cells sorted from blood. The CDR3 coding sequence is TGCAGCGTTGAAGCGCTAGCTTGGGATGGCTACACCTTC. It specifies CSVEALAWDGYTF.